The 21 T cell receptor beta chains below come from one sample, sequenced in a study of early stage breast cancer tumors. Only in-frame clones appear in the TCRdb table, and some are missing; sequencing was by immunoSEQ multiplex PCR. Counted here are just over 50,000 clones, around 78% occurring once; the ten biggest clones make up around 3.4%. The sequencing sample was made of blood. The receptors were gathered from a person aged 40-50 years with breast cancer.

This chain uses TRBV25-1 with TRBJ2-3; D is unclear. Per germline, CDR1 MGHDK and CDR2 SYGVNS. Trimming removed 1 base at V and 2 bases at J, with 10 bases between. The CDR3 is 15 amino acids. CDR3 nucleotide sequence: TGTGCCAGCAGTGAATTTGCGGCTCACACAGATACGCAGTATTTT. This sequence encodes CASSEFAAHTDTQYF.

This rearrangement joins TRBV6-1 to TRBJ2-6; D not certain. The CDR3 has 16 residues. Germline values: CDR1 MNHNS, CDR2 SASEGT. V dropped 1 base and J dropped 0 bases, with 7 bases sitting between them. CDR3 bases: TGTGCCAGCAGTGAAGTCTTTAGCTCTGGGGCCAACGTCCTGACTTTC. Translation gives CASSEVFSSGANVLTF.

The chain uses TRBV7-9 and TRBJ1-4; no clear D gene. Germline CDR1 is SEHNR and CDR2 is FQNEAQ (reference sequence). The CDR3 spans 14 residues. Trimming took off 1 base at V and 3 bases at J, with 6 bases between the two ends. CDR3 sequence (DNA): TGTGCCAGCAGCTTAGTAGCTCCTAATGAAAAACTGTTTTTT. It translates to CASSLVAPNEKLFF. Looking up the rest from reference TRBV7-9 and TRBJ1-4 gives the full variable domain: DTGVSQNPRHKITKRGQNVTFRCDPISEHNRLYWYRQTLGQGPEFLTYFQNEAQLEKSRLLSDRFSAERPKGSFSTLEIQRTEQGDSAMYLCASSLVAPNEKLFFGSGTQLSVL.

In regard to this clone: A junction end diverges from the germline sequence, so it may reflect a read error. The same CDR3 arises from other DNA sequences in this sample as well. This chain joins TRBV18 and TRBJ2-7; D is undetermined. Germline V gene sequence: CDR1 KGHSH, CDR2 LQKENI. This CDR3 comprises 15 residues. The CDR3 loop reads CASSPLIGRKDEQYF. The DNA of the CDR3 is TGCGCCAGCTCACCACTCATCGGGCGGAAGGACGAGCAGTACTTC.

V is TRBV11-2 and J is TRBJ2-3, with TRBD1 as a possible D gene (6 bases). From germline, CDR1 is SGHAT and CDR2 FQNNGV. V lost 2 bases, J lost 4 bases, and 7 bases lay in between. This CDR3 spans 13 amino acids. CDR3 bases: TGTGCCAGCAGCTTACGACAGGCAGATACGCAGTATTTT. Residues: CASSLRQADTQYF.

This clone turned up a few times. V is TRBV30 and J is TRBJ2-4; D is undetermined. With 0 bases removed from V and 15 bases from J, the gap between germline ends came to 12 bases. CDR3 length: 11 amino acids. From germline, CDR1 is GTSNPN and CDR2 SVGIG (reference sequence). The CDR3 is CAWSVQGTPYF. Here the CDR3 DNA reads TGTGCCTGGAGTGTACAAGGAACCCCGTACTTC.

V gene TRBV10-3 combines with J gene TRBJ1-1; D call uncertain. The CDR3 is 14 amino acids. V was cut by 0 bases and J by 5 bases, with 10 bases left in between. Germline V gives CDR1 ENHRY, CDR2 SYGVKD. The CDR3 coding sequence is TGTGCCATCAGTGAGTCCGTAGGAGGTACTGAAGCTTTCTTT. Protein product: CAISESVGGTEAFF.

The chain is built from TRBV30 and TRBJ2-3, with 9 bases aligning to TRBD2. V was clipped by 3 bases and J by 8 bases; unmatched bases: 9. This CDR3 comprises 14 residues. In germline, CDR1 is GTSNPN, CDR2 SVGIG (reference sequence). The CDR3 reads CAWRGTSTLGTQYF. The CDR3 DNA follows: TGTGCCTGGAGGGGGACTAGCACCCTAGGTACGCAGTATTTT.

The V gene is TRBV29-1, the J gene TRBJ2-5; 13 bases are shared with TRBD2. The DNA end is more similar to TRBJ2-7, so the J call may be wrong. This CDR3 comprises 14 residues. Germline V gene lookup returns CDR1 SQVTM and CDR2 ANQGSEA. The CDR3 DNA is TGCAGCGTTCAACTAGCGGGAGGGCCCAGCGAGCAGTACTTC. It encodes CSVQLAGGPSEQYF.

The count of this clone is one. V gene TRBV30 combines with J gene TRBJ2-5; maybe TRBD2 (5 bases). CDR1 and CDR2 (germline): GTSNPN, SVGIG (reference sequence). Trimming stripped 2 bases from V and 2 bases from J, with 18 bases between. CDR3 length equals 16 residues. In DNA form, the CDR3 reads TGTGCCTGGAGTTGGGGTCCCCGACTACCTCAAGAGACCCAGTACTTC. Protein sequence: CAWSWGPRLPQETQYF.

J is TRBJ1-4 and V is TRBV2; 9 positions match TRBD1. J gave up 8 bases and V 6 bases, and 7 bases lay outside the gene matches. Per germline, CDR1 SNHLY and CDR2 FYNNEI. This CDR3 comprises 14 residues. The DNA for the CDR3 is TGTGCCAGCAGGTACCGGGACAGGGAAGAAAAACTGTTTTTT. It is translated as CASRYRDREEKLFF.

Only one count was recorded for this clone. The rearrangement joins TRBV4-1 to TRBJ2-5; D possibly matches TRBD1 or TRBD2 (6 bases each). The V end lost 4 bases, the J end lost 1 base, and 19 bases lay between the germline ends. The CDR3 sequence is 17 residues long. Germline V lookup: CDR1 MGHRA, CDR2 YSYEKL. The CDR3 sequence: CASSPRRGGGAQETQYF. CDR3 coding DNA: TGCGCCAGCAGCCCGCGCAGGGGAGGAGGGGCCCAAGAGACCCAGTACTTC.

This chain connects TRBV5-4 to TRBJ2-7, with a tentative D call TRBD2 (5 bases). Trimming removed 5 bases at V and 6 bases at J, with 15 bases between. Germline V gene lookup returns CDR1 SGHNT and CDR2 YYREEE (reference sequence). This CDR3 is 13 amino acids long. The CDR3 protein is CASSQRGSAEQYF. Here the CDR3 DNA reads TGTGCCAGCAGTCAACGGGGTTCAGCCGAGCAGTACTTC.

J is TRBJ1-2 and V is TRBV5-6; D uncertain. This CDR3 is built from 11 residues. Germline V gene data show CDR1 as SGHDT and CDR2 as YYEEEE. Between the trimmed V and J ends, which lost 0 bases and 7 bases, there was a span of 4 bases. The CDR3 bases are TGTGCCAGCAGCTTGGAAGGTGGCTACACCTTC. This encodes CASSLEGGYTF.

The V and J genes are TRBV2 and TRBJ1-5, with a possible D match to TRBD1 (5 bases). This CDR3 contains 15 residues. Trimming removed 6 bases from V and 0 bases from J, with 12 bases in between. CDR1 and CDR2 from the germline V gene are SNHLY and FYNNEI. The CDR3 coding sequence is TGTGCCAGCAGCCCCGACAGTGGTAGCAATCAGCCCCAGCATTTT. Its translation: CASSPDSGSNQPQHF.

The gene calls are TRBV5-4 and TRBJ2-5; D perhaps matches TRBD1 (6 bases). This CDR3 spans 14 amino acids. The germline gives CDR1 SGHNT, CDR2 YYREEE (reference sequence). Trimming cost V 0 bases and J 5 bases, with 11 bases left between them. In DNA, the CDR3 is TGTGCCAGCAGCTTGGACAGGGCCGGGGAGACCCAGTACTTC. Encoded protein: CASSLDRAGETQYF.

In this sample, this clone turned up a few times. This sample includes further DNA sequences coding for the same CDR3. The chain links TRBV10-2 to TRBJ2-3; tentatively, D is TRBD1 (6 bases). CDR1 WSHSY and CDR2 SAAADI come from the germline V gene. The CDR3 contains 12 residues. The V end lost 0 bases, the J end lost 10 bases, and 8 bases lay between the germline ends. As DNA, the CDR3 is TGCGCCAGCAGTGAGTCCCAGGGGCCGCAGTATTTT. Protein: CASSESQGPQYF.

The rearrangement links TRBV5-1 to TRBJ1-2; the D is unclear. V gave up 4 bases and J gave up 4 bases, with 14 bases separating them. This CDR3 region has 14 residues. Germline V gene sequence: CDR1 SGHRS, CDR2 YFSETQ. The CDR3 DNA sequence: TGCGCCAGCAGCGCAGGCAGTTTATTCTATGGCTACACCTTC. It translates to CASSAGSLFYGYTF. Full variable domain (missing parts from reference TRBV5-1 and TRBJ1-2): KAGVTQTPRYLIKTRGQQVTLSCSPISGHRSVSWYQQTPGQGLQFLFEYFSETQRNKGNFPGRFSGRQFSNSRSEMNVSTLELGDSALYLCASSAGSLFYGYTFGSGTRLTVV.

This chain uses TRBV2 with TRBJ2-7, with 8 positions matching TRBD1. CDR3 length: 11 residues. With 5 bases clipped from V and 6 bases from J, the junction kept 0 bases outside the gene matches. Germline V gives CDR1 SNHLY, CDR2 FYNNEI. This chain's CDR3 is CASSTGGEQYF. CDR3 sequence (DNA): TGTGCCAGCAGTACAGGGGGCGAGCAGTACTTC.

The CDR3 loop reads CAYGLDKTKSYNEQFF. The CDR3, as DNA: TGTGCCTACGGGCTAGACAAAACTAAATCCTACAATGAGCAGTTCTTC. The chain couples TRBV19 to TRBJ2-1, with D hard to call. The V end lost 11 bases, the J end lost 1 base, and 21 bases lay between the germline ends. The CDR3 is 16 amino acids. The germline gives CDR1 LNHDA, CDR2 SQIVND (reference sequence).

V usage is TRBV5-4 and J usage is TRBJ2-3; 11 bases map to TRBD2. The CDR3 extends over 16 amino acids. V shed 4 bases and J 2 bases; nucleotides not matched to a gene: 6. Germline-derived CDR1 and CDR2 are SGHNT and YYREEE (reference sequence). CDR3 loop: CASSPTSGSYTDTQYF. The DNA of the CDR3 is TGTGCCAGCAGCCCAACTAGCGGGAGTTACACAGATACGCAGTATTTT.